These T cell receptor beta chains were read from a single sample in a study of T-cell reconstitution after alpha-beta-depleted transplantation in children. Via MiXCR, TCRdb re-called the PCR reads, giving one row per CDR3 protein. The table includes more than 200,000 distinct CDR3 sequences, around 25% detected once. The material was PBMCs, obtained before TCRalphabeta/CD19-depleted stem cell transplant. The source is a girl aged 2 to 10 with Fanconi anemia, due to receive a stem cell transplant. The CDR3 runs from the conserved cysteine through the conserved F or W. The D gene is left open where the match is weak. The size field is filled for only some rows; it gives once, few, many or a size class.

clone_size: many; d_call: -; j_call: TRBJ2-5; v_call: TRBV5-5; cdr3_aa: CASSSRDAETQYF; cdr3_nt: TGTGCCAGCAGCTCCCGGGACGCGGAGACCCAGTACTTC
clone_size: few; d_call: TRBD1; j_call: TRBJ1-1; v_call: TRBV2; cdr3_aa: CASTVDRTNTEAFF; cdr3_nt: TGTGCCAGCACTGTGGACAGGACGAACACTGAAGCTTTCTTT
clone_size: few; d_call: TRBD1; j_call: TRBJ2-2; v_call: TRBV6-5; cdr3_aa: CASSFNSGGHTGELFF; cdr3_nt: TGTGCCAGCAGTTTCAACTCAGGGGGTCACACCGGGGAGCTGTTTTTT
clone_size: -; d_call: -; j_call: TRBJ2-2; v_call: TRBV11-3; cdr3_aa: CASSLAFNTGELFF; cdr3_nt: TGTGCCAGCAGCTTAGCCTTCAACACCGGGGAGCTGTTTTTT
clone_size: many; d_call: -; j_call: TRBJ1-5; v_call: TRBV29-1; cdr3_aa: CSVGGGNQPQHF; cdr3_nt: TGCAGCGTTGGGGGAGGAAATCAGCCCCAGCATTTT
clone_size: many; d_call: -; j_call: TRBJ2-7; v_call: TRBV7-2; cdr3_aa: CASSLVGAGKAYEQYF; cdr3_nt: TGTGCCAGCAGCTTAGTGGGGGCAGGGAAAGCCTACGAGCAGTACTTC
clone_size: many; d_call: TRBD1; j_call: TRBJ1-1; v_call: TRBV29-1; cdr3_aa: CSMDRVNTEAFF; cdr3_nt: TGCAGCATGGACAGGGTGAACACTGAAGCTTTCTTT
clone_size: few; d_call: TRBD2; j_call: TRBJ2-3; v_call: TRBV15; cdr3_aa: CATSRVGPAMNSGRDRTDTQYF; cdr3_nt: TGTGCCACCAGCAGAGTTGGTCCTGCAATGAATAGCGGGAGGGATCGCACAGATACGCAGTATTTT
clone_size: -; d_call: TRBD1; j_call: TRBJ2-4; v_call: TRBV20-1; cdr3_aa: CSASVDRAEYF; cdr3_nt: TGCAGTGCTAGTGTGGACAGGGCCGAGTACTTC
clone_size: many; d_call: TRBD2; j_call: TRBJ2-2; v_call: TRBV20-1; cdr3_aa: CSARSLAENTGELFF; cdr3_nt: TGCAGTGCTAGGTCCCTAGCGGAGAACACCGGGGAGCTGTTTTTT
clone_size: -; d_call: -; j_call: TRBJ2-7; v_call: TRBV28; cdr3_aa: CASSLSLATYEQYF; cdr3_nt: TGTGCCAGCAGTTTAAGTCTAGCAACCTACGAGCAGTACTTC
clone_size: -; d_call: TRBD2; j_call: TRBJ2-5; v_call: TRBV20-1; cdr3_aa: CSAREATSGVTRETQYF; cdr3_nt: TGCAGTGCTAGAGAAGCGACTAGCGGGGTCACGAGGGAGACCCAGTACTTC
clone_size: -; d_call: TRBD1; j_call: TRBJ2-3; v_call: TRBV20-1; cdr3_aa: CSAFTTGPSTDTQYF; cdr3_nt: TGCAGTGCTTTTACGACAGGGCCATCCACAGATACGCAGTATTTT
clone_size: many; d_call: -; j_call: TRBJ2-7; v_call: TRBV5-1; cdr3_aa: CASSLISYTYEQYF; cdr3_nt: TGCGCCAGCAGCTTAATTTCCTACACCTACGAGCAGTACTTC
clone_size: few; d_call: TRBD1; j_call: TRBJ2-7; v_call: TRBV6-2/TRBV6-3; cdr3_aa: CASSYARRDSIPYEQYF; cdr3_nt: TGTGCCAGCAGTTACGCCCGCCGGGACAGTATTCCCTACGAGCAGTACTTC
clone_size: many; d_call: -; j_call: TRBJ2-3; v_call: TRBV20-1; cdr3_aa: CSASKTVNTDTQYF; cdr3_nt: TGCAGTGCTAGTAAGACAGTTAACACAGATACGCAGTATTTT
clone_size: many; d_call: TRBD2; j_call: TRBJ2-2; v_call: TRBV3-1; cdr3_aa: CASTSGTTNTGELFF; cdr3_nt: TGTGCCAGCACAAGCGGGACTACTAACACCGGGGAGCTGTTTTTT
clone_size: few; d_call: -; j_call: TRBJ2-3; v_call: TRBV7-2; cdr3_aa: CASSWVINTQYF; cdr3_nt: TGTGCCAGCAGCTGGGTCATAAATACGCAGTATTTT
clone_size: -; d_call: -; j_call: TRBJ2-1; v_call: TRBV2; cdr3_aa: CASSEVGSEQFF; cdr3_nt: TGTGCCAGCAGTGAAGTAGGAAGTGAGCAGTTCTTC
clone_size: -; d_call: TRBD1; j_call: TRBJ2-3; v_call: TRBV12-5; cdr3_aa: CARKPQGAKLCTDTQYF; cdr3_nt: TGTGCTAGGAAGCCACAGGGGGCGAAACTTTGCACAGATACGCAGTATTTT
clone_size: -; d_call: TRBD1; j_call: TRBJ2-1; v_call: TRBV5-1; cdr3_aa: CASSLEPTGTGRGEQFF; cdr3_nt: TGCGCCAGCAGCTTAGAACCCACCGGGACAGGACGAGGTGAGCAGTTCTTC
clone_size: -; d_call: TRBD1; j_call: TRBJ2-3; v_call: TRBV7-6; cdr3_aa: CASSTTRTGGDTQYF; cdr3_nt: TGTGCCAGCAGCACGACCCGGACAGGCGGAGATACGCAGTATTTT
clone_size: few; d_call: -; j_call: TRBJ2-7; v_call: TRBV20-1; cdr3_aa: CSALLADRTYEQYF; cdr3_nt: TGCAGTGCACTACTAGCAGATAGAACCTACGAGCAGTACTTC
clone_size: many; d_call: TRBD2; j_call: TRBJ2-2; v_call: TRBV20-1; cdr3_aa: CSARGLAMGGELFF; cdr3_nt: TGCAGTGCCAGGGGACTAGCAATGGGCGGGGAGCTGTTTTTT
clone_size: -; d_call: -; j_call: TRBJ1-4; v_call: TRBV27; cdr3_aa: CASSLAPYRDKGEKLFF; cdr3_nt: TGTGCCAGCAGTTTAGCTCCCTACAGGGACAAGGGAGAAAAACTGTTTTTT
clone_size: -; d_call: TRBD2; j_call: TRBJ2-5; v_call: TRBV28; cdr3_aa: CASSFMGGEYETQYF; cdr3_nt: TGTGCCAGCAGTTTTATGGGGGGGGAATACGAGACCCAGTACTTC
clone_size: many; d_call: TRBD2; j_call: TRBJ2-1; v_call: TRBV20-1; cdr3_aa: CSANLAGETNEQFF; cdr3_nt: TGCAGTGCAAACCTAGCGGGAGAGACCAATGAGCAGTTCTTC
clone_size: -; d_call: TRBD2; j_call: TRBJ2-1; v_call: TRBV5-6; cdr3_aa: CASETSAGGPYNEQFF; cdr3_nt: TGTGCCAGCGAAACTAGCGCGGGAGGGCCTTACAATGAGCAGTTCTTC
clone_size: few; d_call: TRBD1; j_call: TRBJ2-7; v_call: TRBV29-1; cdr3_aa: CSVNRGSEQYF; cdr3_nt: TGCAGCGTTAACAGGGGAAGCGAGCAGTACTTC
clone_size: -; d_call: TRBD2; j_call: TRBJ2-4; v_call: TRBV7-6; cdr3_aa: CASSPIAGGRKNIQYF; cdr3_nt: TGTGCCAGCAGCCCAATAGCGGGAGGGCGGAAAAACATTCAGTACTTC
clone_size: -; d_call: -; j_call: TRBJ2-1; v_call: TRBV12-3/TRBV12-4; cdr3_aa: CASSLNGQIISYNEQFF; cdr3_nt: TGTGCCAGCAGTTTAAACGGACAGATAATCTCCTACAATGAGCAGTTCTTC
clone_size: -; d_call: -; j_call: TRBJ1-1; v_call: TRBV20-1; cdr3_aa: CSASTGRTEAFF; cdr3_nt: TGCAGTGCTAGTACGGGGAGGACTGAAGCTTTCTTT
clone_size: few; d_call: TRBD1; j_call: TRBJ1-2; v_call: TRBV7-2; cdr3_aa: CASSPMPGTGSGYTF; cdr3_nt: TGTGCCAGCAGCCCCATGCCAGGGACAGGGTCTGGCTACACCTTC
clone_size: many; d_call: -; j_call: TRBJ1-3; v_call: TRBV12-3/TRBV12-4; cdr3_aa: CASSFMGSGNTIYF; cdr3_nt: TGTGCCAGCAGTTTTATGGGGAGTGGAAACACCATATATTTT
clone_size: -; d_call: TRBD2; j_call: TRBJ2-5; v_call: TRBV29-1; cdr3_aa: CSVEGASGRALGTQYF; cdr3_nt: TGCAGCGTTGAAGGCGCTAGCGGGAGGGCCCTAGGGACCCAGTACTTC
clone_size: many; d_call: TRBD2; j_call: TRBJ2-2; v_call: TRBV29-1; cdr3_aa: CSVELAGGPSGELFF; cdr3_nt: TGCAGCGTTGAGCTAGCGGGGGGGCCGTCCGGGGAGCTGTTTTTT
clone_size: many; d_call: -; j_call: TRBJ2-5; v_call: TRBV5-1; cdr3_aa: CASSSTLGVQETQYF; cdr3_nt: TGCGCCAGCAGCTCAACATTGGGGGTCCAAGAGACCCAGTACTTC